The clone carrying this T cell receptor beta chain was found a few times. The same CDR3 also results from other DNA sequences found in this sample. This entry comes from a study of T cell responses to AZD1222 COVID-19 vaccine. The method was immunoSEQ multiplex PCR; TCRdb's version includes in-frame clones alone and lacks a portion of them. Here the sample spans about 110,000 clones, roughly 84% being singletons. The CDR3 covers 15 residues. The germline gives CDR1 SGHTA, CDR2 FQGNSA. V gave up 4 bases and J gave up 0 bases, with 10 bases separating them. This chain uses TRBV7-2 with TRBJ1-5; weak D call: TRBD1 (5 bases). The clonotype comes from an adult in good health. The source material was peripheral blood, sampled on day 0 of AZD1222 vaccination. This chain's CDR3 is CASSSQGNSNQPQHF. The CDR3 DNA is TGTGCCAGCAGCTCCCAGGGTAATAGCAATCAGCCCCAGCATTTT. Based on the CDR3 plus reference TRBV7-2 and TRBJ1-5, the full variable domain is GAGVSQSPSNKVTEKGKDVELRCDPISGHTALYWYRQSLGQGLEFLIYFQGNSAPDKSGLPSDRFSAERTGGSVSTLTIQRTQQEDSAVYLCASSSQGNSNQPQHFGDGTRLSIL.